A selection of T cell receptor beta chains follows, all from one sample in a study of T cell responses to AZD1222 COVID-19 vaccine. Some clones are missing from TCRdb's copy, which holds only in-frame ones; the method was immunoSEQ multiplex PCR. The sample records 100,000 to 150,000 clones, approximately 89% being singletons. Sequencing used peripheral blood, obtained 28 days after the second AZD1222 dose. Source of these receptors: an adult who received the AZD1222 COVID-19 vaccine. Each CDR3 is given with its conserved first and last residue. The D gene is left open where the match is weak. Size values are once, few and many counts, or a class for expanded clones, and some rows have none.

d_call j_call clone_size v_call cdr3_aa cdr3_nt
TRBD1 TRBJ2-7 . TRBV9 CASSVATGVSYEQYF TGTGCCAGCAGCGTAGCTACAGGGGTGTCCTACGAGCAGTACTTC
. TRBJ1-3 . TRBV21-1 CASSKKAGGDSPRRSGNTIYF TGTGCCAGCAGCAAAAAGGCAGGGGGTGATTCCCCCCGCCGCTCTGGAAACACCATATATTTT
. TRBJ1-6 few TRBV7-9 CASSLESPLHF TGTGCCAGCAGCTTAGAATCACCCCTCCACTTT
TRBD1 TRBJ2-5 . TRBV24-1 CATSENGPGTGGAQYF TGTGCCACCAGTGAAAACGGACCCGGGACAGGGGGGGCCCAGTACTTC
TRBD2 TRBJ2-1 . TRBV19 CASRNSFAGGHNEQFF TGTGCCAGTAGGAATTCGTTTGCGGGGGGCCACAATGAGCAGTTCTTC
. TRBJ2-6 . TRBV10-3 CAISGEWVGFSGANVLTF TGTGCCATCAGTGGGGAGTGGGTTGGCTTCTCTGGGGCCAACGTCCTGACTTTC
. TRBJ1-4 . TRBV10-3 CAISDAIPEQDNEKLFF TGTGCCATCAGTGATGCAATCCCAGAGCAGGATAATGAAAAACTGTTTTTT
. TRBJ1-1 . TRBV18 CASSPTQGRGDTEAFF TGTGCCAGCTCACCTACGCAGGGCCGGGGGGACACTGAAGCTTTCTTT
TRBD1 TRBJ1-2 . TRBV5-1 CASSLLTGVGYGYTF TGCGCCAGCAGCTTACTGACAGGGGTCGGGTATGGCTACACCTTC
. TRBJ1-2 . TRBV28 CASSPGSDYGYTF TGTGCCAGCAGCCCGGGTAGTGACTATGGCTACACCTTC
. TRBJ1-6 once TRBV7-9 CASSLSGENSPLHF TGTGCCAGCAGCTTAAGTGGGGAGAATTCACCCCTCCACTTT
TRBD1 TRBJ1-3 . TRBV11-2 CASSARDRGGNTIYF TGTGCCAGCAGCGCACGGGACAGGGGAGGAAACACCATATATTTT
. TRBJ2-1 . TRBV3-1/TRBV3-2 CASSLVIARSYNEQFF TGTGCCAGCAGCCTCGTCATAGCCAGGTCCTACAATGAGCAGTTCTTC
TRBD2 TRBJ2-1 . TRBV30 CAWKLAGGNYNEQFF TGTGCCTGGAAACTAGCGGGGGGCAATTACAATGAGCAGTTCTTC
. TRBJ1-1 . TRBV24-1 CATSVAGTEAFF TGTGCCACCAGTGTGGCTGGCACTGAAGCTTTCTTT
. TRBJ2-6 few TRBV9 CASSPIYGGANVLTF TGTGCCAGCAGCCCCATATACGGTGGGGCCAACGTCCTGACTTTC
TRBD2 TRBJ2-1 . TRBV9 CASSVGGGAYNEQFF TGTGCCAGCAGCGTAGGCGGGGGGGCTTACAATGAGCAGTTCTTC
. TRBJ2-1 . TRBV6-5 CASSYIGEQFF TGTGCCAGCAGTTACATCGGTGAGCAGTTCTTC
. TRBJ1-1 once TRBV7-2 CASSLVVGQNTEAFF TGTGCCAGCAGCTTAGTAGTAGGCCAGAACACTGAAGCTTTCTTT
. TRBJ1-6 . TRBV15 CATSGGRLDNSPLHF TGTGCCACCAGCGGGGGCAGGCTTGATAATTCACCCCTCCACTTT
. TRBJ2-7 . TRBV2 CARGSPGFYEQYF TGTGCCAGGGGCAGTCCGGGGTTTTACGAGCAGTACTTC
. TRBJ2-7 . TRBV28 CASSEGPKYEQYF TGTGCCAGCAGCGAGGGGCCCAAGTACGAGCAGTACTTC
. TRBJ1-2 . TRBV10-3 CAISEPGGPGYTF TGTGCCATCAGCGAACCAGGAGGCCCTGGCTACACCTTC
. TRBJ1-1 . TRBV18 CASSPRGADTEAFF TGTGCCAGCTCACCACGGGGCGCGGACACTGAAGCTTTCTTT
. TRBJ1-1 few TRBV7-2 CASSLALATEAFF TGTGCCAGCAGCTTAGCTCTAGCCACTGAAGCTTTCTTT
TRBD1 TRBJ2-1 . TRBV2 CASRTGTGEQFF TGTGCCAGCAGGACAGGGACCGGTGAGCAGTTCTTC
. TRBJ2-2 . TRBV3-1/TRBV3-2 CASSQVGVAGELFF TGTGCCAGCAGCCAAGTAGGAGTTGCCGGGGAGCTGTTTTTT